Presented here are 20 T cell receptor beta chains from one specimen sequenced in a study of OX40 agonist ivuxolimab in advanced cancers. Using immunoSEQ multiplex PCR, the repertoire was profiled, and TCRdb retains in-frame clones only, with some absent. The sample lists tens of thousands of clones; more than 80% were seen once. This sample comprised CD4+ or CD8+ T cells sorted from blood, obtained in a trial of the OX40 agonist ivuxolimab. These receptors were taken from an adult with an advanced solid tumor such as melanoma, head and neck, liver or kidney cancer.

The DNA of the CDR3 is TGTGCCAGCAGCCCAGGGGACTCCTACGAGCAGTACTTC. This gives the protein CASSPGDSYEQYF. The chain carries TRBV9 and TRBJ2-7, with a weak D call TRBD1 (6 bases). The V gene lost 4 bases and the J gene lost 0 bases, with 8 bases spanning the gap. CDR1 and CDR2 from the germline V gene are SGDLS and YYNGEE. The CDR3 totals 13 residues. Full variable domain (missing parts from reference TRBV9 and TRBJ2-7): DSGVTQTPKHLITATGQRVTLRCSPRSGDLSVYWYQQSLDQGLQFLIQYYNGEERAKGNILERFSAQQFPDLHSELNLSSLELGDSALYFCASSPGDSYEQYFGPGTRLTVT.

In its sample, this clone is medium-sized. The rearrangement uses TRBV19 and TRBJ1-5, with D unclear. Germline V gene data show CDR1 as LNHDA and CDR2 as SQIVND (reference sequence). The germline V and J ends were trimmed by 5 bases and 7 bases, with 12 bases remaining between them. This CDR3 has 13 amino acids. This CDR3 reads CASSGGVRQPQHF. Written as DNA, the CDR3 is TGTGCCAGTAGTGGCGGGGTTAGGCAGCCCCAGCATTTT.

The sample holds a few counts of this clone. This sample includes further DNA sequences coding for the same CDR3. The chain employs TRBV15 and TRBJ2-3; D not resolved. CDR1 is LNHNV and CDR2 is YYDKDF in the germline V gene (reference sequence). The V gene lost 1 base and the J gene lost 6 bases, with 11 bases spanning the gap. The CDR3 runs to 14 residues. In DNA, the CDR3 is TGTGCCACCAGCAGAGCCACTCTTGTGGATACGCAGTATTTT. The encoded protein is CATSRATLVDTQYF.

Only a few counts were recorded for this clone. The J gene is TRBJ2-7, the V gene TRBV5-1; D call uncertain. CDR3 length: 12 residues. Germline CDR1 and CDR2: SGHRS and YFSETQ. V was cut by 1 base and J by 6 bases, with 8 bases left in between. The DNA of the CDR3 is TGCGCCAGCAGCTTGTCCAGGAGCGAGCAGTACTTC. It translates to CASSLSRSEQYF.

The chain has TRBV4-1 and TRBJ2-3; D not certain. Deletions cut 4 bases from V and 4 bases from J, with 15 bases between. The CDR3 sequence is 15 residues long. The germline V gene encodes CDR1 MGHRA and CDR2 YSYEKL. The CDR3 spells CASSLAWGLADTQYF. The CDR3 region has the DNA TGCGCCAGCAGCCTCGCCTGGGGTTTGGCAGATACGCAGTATTTT.

The chain has TRBV18 and TRBJ2-1; 11 positions match TRBD2. Germline V gives CDR1 KGHSH, CDR2 LQKENI. V was pared by 1 base and J by 7 bases, with 9 bases of the junction left unmatched. This CDR3 is built from 17 residues. The CDR3, as DNA: TGTGCCAGCTCACCACGAGTAGCGGGAGGGCCAGGGAATGAGCAGTTCTTC. This sequence encodes CASSPRVAGGPGNEQFF.

The chain couples TRBV30 to TRBJ2-3; D assignment may be TRBD1 or TRBD2 (5 bases each). The V gene lost 0 bases and the J gene lost 1 base, with 11 bases spanning the gap. The length of the CDR3 is 15 residues. CDR1 and CDR2 from the germline V gene are GTSNPN and SVGIG (reference sequence). Written as DNA, the CDR3 is TGTGCCTGGAGTGTAGGGTCGGGACGCACAGATACGCAGTATTTT. Its protein product is CAWSVGSGRTDTQYF.

The gene calls are TRBV30 and TRBJ1-2; maybe TRBD1 (5 bases). Deletions cut 7 bases from V and 7 bases from J, with 22 bases between. Germline lookup yields CDR1 GTSNPN and CDR2 SVGIG (reference sequence). The CDR3 contains 14 residues. CDR3 sequence: CASGRGEVLSGYTF. The DNA for the CDR3 is TGTGCCTCCGGAAGGGGCGAGGTCCTTAGTGGCTACACCTTC.

V usage is TRBV18 and J usage is TRBJ1-3; D is unclear. Germline CDR1 KGHSH, CDR2 LQKENI. Trimming pared 3 bases from V and 0 bases from J, leaving 6 bases between. The CDR3 totals 14 residues. CDR3 nucleotides: TGTGCCAGCTCACCCCAGAACTCTGGAAACACCATATATTTT. This translates into CASSPQNSGNTIYF.

This chain links TRBV2 with TRBJ1-2, with 7 bases that match TRBD1. Germline V gene lookup returns CDR1 SNHLY and CDR2 FYNNEI. This CDR3 has 14 amino acids. The V segment lost 0 bases and the J segment 12 bases; nucleotides outside the gene matches: 10. The CDR3 bases are TGTGCCAGCAGTGAAGCGATAGGCAGGGGGACTCACACCTTC. Its protein product is CASSEAIGRGTHTF.

V gene TRBV14 combines with J gene TRBJ1-6, with D unresolved. There are 13 residues in the CDR3. CDR1 is SGHDN, CDR2 FVKESK, per germline. The V end lost 4 bases, the J end lost 10 bases, and 11 bases lay between the germline ends. The chain's CDR3 is CASSLAGHSPLHF. The CDR3 nucleotides are TGTGCCAGCAGCCTAGCCGGGCACTCACCCCTCCACTTT. The full variable domain, with the rest looked up from reference TRBV14 and TRBJ1-6, is EAGVTQFPSHSVIEKGQTVTLRCDPISGHDNLYWYRRVMGKEIKFLLHFVKESKQDESGMPNNRFLAERTGGTYSTLKVQPAELEDSGVYFCASSLAGHSPLHFGNGTRLTVT.

V and J are TRBV6-5 and TRBJ2-1; TRBD2 agrees at 10 bases. The germline V gene encodes CDR1 MNHEY and CDR2 SVGAGI. The CDR3 is made up of 14 amino acids. Trimming at V came to 6 bases and at J to 4 bases, leaving 3 bases not matched to a gene. In nucleotides, the CDR3 is TGTGCCAGCAGGGCTAGCGGGAGTTACAATGAGCAGTTCTTC. Its translation: CASRASGSYNEQFF.

Only a few counts were recorded for this clone. This sequence joins TRBV10-1 and TRBJ2-2; either TRBD1 or TRBD2 may fit D (5 bases each). V was pared by 11 bases and J by 4 bases, with 17 bases between. This CDR3 has 14 amino acids. Germline values: CDR1 WNHNN, CDR2 SYGVQD (reference sequence). CDR3 DNA sequence: TGCGCCTTCCCCCCCTCGGGGCGCACCGGGGAGCTGTTTTTT. This sequence encodes CAFPPSGRTGELFF.

V usage is TRBV7-9 and J usage is TRBJ2-2, with a tentative D call TRBD1 (5 bases). Trimming left V 3 bases short and J 0 bases short, with 8 bases between. Germline V gene sequence: CDR1 SEHNR, CDR2 FQNEAQ (reference sequence). This CDR3 has 15 amino acids. For the CDR3, the DNA is TGTGCCAGCAGCTTTCAGACAGCGAACACCGGGGAGCTGTTTTTT. It translates to CASSFQTANTGELFF.

This clone was detected a few times. The chain joins TRBV10-3 to TRBJ2-3; D is possibly TRBD1 (5 bases). Germline values: CDR1 ENHRY, CDR2 SYGVKD. The CDR3 has 15 residues. Trimming took off 4 bases at V and 2 bases at J, with 13 bases between the two ends. Here the CDR3 reads CAISAAGGHTDTQYF. Written as DNA, the CDR3 is TGTGCCATCAGTGCGGCTGGTGGACACACAGATACGCAGTATTTT.

This chain uses TRBV7-9 with TRBJ2-7; 12 nucleotides line up with TRBD2. Germline values: CDR1 SEHNR, CDR2 FQNEAQ (reference sequence). The CDR3 runs to 15 residues. Germline trimming cut 1 base from V and 2 bases from J; bases unmatched to any gene: 0. CDR3 protein: CASSLGTSGTYEQYF. CDR3 sequence (DNA): TGTGCCAGCAGCTTAGGGACTAGCGGGACCTACGAGCAGTACTTC. The complete variable domain, with remaining parts taken from reference TRBV7-9 and TRBJ2-7, reads DTGVSQNPRHKITKRGQNVTFRCDPISEHNRLYWYRQTLGQGPEFLTYFQNEAQLEKSRLLSDRFSAERPKGSFSTLEIQRTEQGDSAMYLCASSLGTSGTYEQYFGPGTRLTVT.

V gene TRBV27 combines with J gene TRBJ2-2; no reliable D call. Germline-derived CDR1 and CDR2 are MNHEY and SMNVEV (reference sequence). The CDR3 is 14 residues long. V lost 0 bases, J lost 7 bases, and 9 bases lay in between. This chain's CDR3 is CASSLSWLGGELFF. CDR3 DNA sequence: TGTGCCAGCAGTTTATCCTGGTTGGGCGGGGAGCTGTTTTTT.

This chain uses TRBV7-2 with TRBJ1-6; D is perhaps TRBD1 (6 bases). Trimming removed 1 base from V and 7 bases from J, with 8 bases in between. There are 14 residues in the CDR3. CDR1 is SGHTA, CDR2 FQGNSA, per germline. CDR3 sequence reads: CASSLVQGNSPLHF. The CDR3, as DNA: TGTGCCAGCAGCTTAGTACAGGGCAATTCACCCCTCCACTTT.

This chain uses TRBV29-1 with TRBJ2-7; 12 bases are shared with TRBD1. V lost 0 bases, J lost 5 bases, and 5 bases stayed unmatched. In germline, CDR1 is SQVTM, CDR2 ANQGSEA. The CDR3 spans 15 residues. CDR3 sequence: CSVEDTGTGGDEQYF. The CDR3 bases are TGCAGCGTTGAAGACACCGGGACAGGGGGCGACGAGCAGTACTTC.

This chain links TRBV29-1 with TRBJ2-7; 9 positions agree with TRBD1. The CDR3 is made up of 15 amino acids. Per the germline V gene, CDR1 is SQVTM and CDR2 is ANQGSEA. V shed 0 bases, J shed 2 bases, and the junction held 5 bases outside the gene matches. CDR3 protein: CSVEDRQGGAYEQYF. In DNA, the CDR3 is TGCAGCGTTGAAGATCGACAGGGGGGGGCCTACGAGCAGTACTTC.